One and the same sample provided the 23 T cell receptor beta chains below, sequenced in a study of control samples from healthy donors and cancer patients. Profiled with immunoSEQ multiplex PCR; TCRdb holds only in-frame clones, not every one. The sample consists of tens of thousands of clones, roughly 82% of them appearing once. Sequenced sample: blood. The receptors stem from a man aged 50-59 years in good health.

The genes are TRBV3-1 (or the pseudogene TRBV3-2) and TRBJ2-7; D unresolved. Germline V gives CDR1 LGHDT, CDR2 YNNKEL (reference sequence). Deletions cut 0 bases from V and 3 bases from J, with 12 bases between. The CDR3 consists of 15 residues. In DNA, the CDR3 is TGTGCCAGCAGCCAAGATGGAGCGCGGAGCTACGAGCAGTACTTC. Amino acids: CASSQDGARSYEQYF.

The V gene is TRBV2, the J gene TRBJ1-1; D is unresolved. V was pared by 7 bases and J by 3 bases, with 12 bases between. Germline values: CDR1 SNHLY, CDR2 FYNNEI. This CDR3 comprises 13 residues. For the CDR3, the DNA is TGTGCCAGCACTGTAAATCAACACACTGAAGCTTTCTTT. This codes for CASTVNQHTEAFF. Based on the CDR3 plus reference TRBV2 and TRBJ1-1, the full variable domain is EPEVTQTPSHQVTQMGQEVILRCVPISNHLYFYWYRQILGQKVEFLVSFYNNEISEKSEIFDDQFSVERPDGSNFTLKIRSTKLEDSAMYFCASTVNQHTEAFFGQGTRLTVV.

For the CDR3, the DNA is TGTGCCAGCAGCCAATACCGGGACAGGGGCACGAATGAGCAGTTCTTC. Protein sequence: CASSQYRDRGTNEQFF. V is TRBV4-2 and J is TRBJ2-1; 10 positions agree with TRBD1. The V gene's germline CDR1 is LGHNA and CDR2 YNFKEQ. Trimming removed 2 bases from V and 7 bases from J; junction bases left unmatched: 8. The CDR3 totals 16 residues.

This clone was picked up a small number of times. CDR3 DNA: TGTGCCAGTAGTACCGGGACAGGGGTCCACAATGAGCAGTTCTTC. Encoded protein: CASSTGTGVHNEQFF. The chain recombines TRBV19 with TRBJ2-1, with 10 bases identical to TRBD1. The CDR3 has 15 amino acids. The ends lost 4 bases at V and 5 bases at J; junction bases unmatched: 5. Germline V gene data show CDR1 as LNHDA and CDR2 as SQIVND (reference sequence). Using reference TRBV19 and TRBJ2-1 for the parts outside the CDR3, the full variable domain is DGGITQSPKYLFRKEGQNVTLSCEQNLNHDAMYWYRQDPGQGLRLIYYSQIVNDFQKGDIAEGYSVSREKKESFPLTVTSAQKNPTAFYLCASSTGTGVHNEQFFGPGTRLTVL.

In this sample, this clone is medium-sized. The chain employs TRBV5-1 and TRBJ2-5; D is perhaps TRBD1 (5 bases). The CDR3 runs 15 residues. V was pared by 2 bases and J by 5 bases, with 16 bases between. Germline CDR1 reads SGHRS; CDR2 reads YFSETQ. In DNA, the CDR3 is TGCGCCAGCAGCTTCCAGACAGCCGTCGGCGAGACCCAGTACTTC. It codes for CASSFQTAVGETQYF.

The rearrangement joins TRBV19 to TRBJ2-1, with TRBD2 matching over 7 bases. Trimming took 6 bases from V and 9 from J; bases not matched to a gene: 11. Per germline, CDR1 LNHDA and CDR2 SQIVND (reference sequence). The CDR3 loop spans 14 amino acids. DNA of the CDR3: TGTGCCAGTAGGATAACCGCGGGAGCAGGTGAGCAGTTCTTC. Translation: CASRITAGAGEQFF. The whole variable domain, remainder taken from reference TRBV19 and TRBJ2-1, is DGGITQSPKYLFRKEGQNVTLSCEQNLNHDAMYWYRQDPGQGLRLIYYSQIVNDFQKGDIAEGYSVSREKKESFPLTVTSAQKNPTAFYLCASRITAGAGEQFFGPGTRLTVL.

The chain joins TRBV18 to TRBJ2-3; 12 nucleotides match TRBD2. This CDR3 spans 15 amino acids. Germline CDR1 KGHSH, CDR2 LQKENI. The J segment lost 7 bases and the V segment lost 2 bases, leaving 4 bases of the junction unmatched. The CDR3 region has the DNA TGTGCCAGCTCACCATACACTAGCGGGAGGAATACGCAGTATTTT. It encodes CASSPYTSGRNTQYF.

This clone has a handful of counts. The rearrangement joins TRBV6-5 to TRBJ2-7; a weak D match, TRBD2 (6 bases). This CDR3 spans 15 amino acids. V lost 0 bases and J 6 bases, leaving 15 bases between the germline ends. Germline loops: CDR1 MNHEY, CDR2 SVGAGI. DNA of the CDR3: TGTGCCAGCAGTTACTCGAACAGCCCGGGGGTCGAGCAGTACTTC. This codes for CASSYSNSPGVEQYF.

This sequence joins TRBV6-1 and TRBJ2-1; 8 nucleotides match TRBD2. V lost 3 bases to trimming and J lost 4 bases; unmatched junction nucleotides: 11. The V gene's germline CDR1 is MNHNS and CDR2 SASEGT. The CDR3 runs to 17 residues. The CDR3 DNA follows: TGTGCCAGCAGTGACACTACTTCTAGCGGGCATTACAATGAGCAGTTCTTC. Its protein product is CASSDTTSSGHYNEQFF.

The CDR3 bases are TGTGCCTGGAGTTTTCAGGCGAACACTGAAGCTTTCTTT. This gives the protein CAWSFQANTEAFF. The chain combines TRBV30 with TRBJ1-1, with D uncertain. This CDR3 spans 13 amino acids. Deletions cut 2 bases from V and 1 base from J, with 8 bases between. Germline V gene lookup returns CDR1 GTSNPN and CDR2 SVGIG (reference sequence).

The chain uses TRBV6-5 and TRBJ1-3, with D possibly being TRBD1 (6 bases). The CDR3 length is 14 residues. The germline gives CDR1 MNHEY, CDR2 SVGAGI. V lost 6 bases, J lost 2 bases, and 11 bases lay in between. The CDR3 loop is CASSQTGAGNTIYF. As DNA, the CDR3 is TGTGCCAGCAGCCAGACAGGAGCTGGAAACACCATATATTTT.

The V call is TRBV12-3 or TRBV12-4, the J call TRBJ2-3, with TRBD2 matching 9 bases. Trimming at V came to 5 bases and at J to 7 bases, leaving 4 bases not matched to a gene. The CDR3 loop spans 13 amino acids. The CDR3: CASSRLAAHTQYF. CDR3 in DNA: TGTGCCAGCAGTAGACTAGCGGCTCATACGCAGTATTTT.

This sequence joins TRBV21-1 and TRBJ1-2. TRBV21-1 is tagged as a pseudogene. This CDR3 is 15 amino acids long. The CDR3: CASSKKGQGRSGYTF. CDR3 in DNA: TGTGCCAGCAGCAAAAAGGGGCAGGGGAGGAGTGGCTACACCTTC.

This clone has only a few counts. The V gene is TRBV5-1, the J gene TRBJ1-1, with D tentatively TRBD1 (5 bases). Deletions cut 0 bases from V and 0 bases from J, with 15 bases between. The CDR3 contains 17 residues. Germline lookup yields CDR1 SGHRS and CDR2 YFSETQ. CDR3 DNA: TGCGCCAGCAGCTTGGCTGGGGCCGCACAGATGAACACTGAAGCTTTCTTT. Translation: CASSLAGAAQMNTEAFF.

The rearrangement joins TRBV5-1 to TRBJ2-5; D is ambiguous. The CDR3 length is 14 residues. Trimming removed 1 base at V and 2 bases at J, with 9 bases between. In germline, CDR1 is SGHRS, CDR2 YFSETQ. CDR3 DNA sequence: TGCGCCAGCAGCTTGCAGCCCTCTCAAGAGACCCAGTACTTC. It translates to CASSLQPSQETQYF.

The rearrangement links TRBV27 to TRBJ2-7, with D tentatively TRBD2 (6 bases). The CDR3 runs to 16 residues. Trimming left V 6 bases short and J 0 bases short, with 18 bases between. CDR1 is MNHEY, CDR2 SMNVEV, per germline (reference sequence). The CDR3 DNA follows: TGTGCCAGCAGCCACGATCGGGGGTTCGTCTCCTACGAGCAGTACTTC. It encodes CASSHDRGFVSYEQYF.

This sequence joins TRBV4-2 and TRBJ2-1; D is possibly TRBD1 (6 bases). The CDR3 loop spans 13 amino acids. Trimming pared 0 bases from V and 12 bases from J, leaving 12 bases between. In germline, CDR1 is LGHNA, CDR2 YNFKEQ. CDR3 amino acids: CASSQETLGGQFF. DNA for the CDR3: TGTGCCAGCAGCCAAGAGACTCTAGGGGGGCAGTTCTTC.

The chain joins TRBV30 to TRBJ2-1; D uncertain. CDR3 size: 12 residues. V was trimmed by 3 bases and J by 4 bases, leaving 7 bases between them. Per the germline V gene, CDR1 is GTSNPN and CDR2 is SVGIG (reference sequence). CDR3 bases: TGTGCCTGGAGCGGCCTTTACAATGAGCAGTTCTTC. Its translation: CAWSGLYNEQFF.

The rearrangement uses TRBV4-3 and TRBJ2-2, with 8 nucleotides matching TRBD2. The CDR3 extends over 14 amino acids. CDR1 is LGHNA, CDR2 YSLEER, per germline. V was clipped by 5 bases and J by 6 bases; unmatched bases: 5. CDR3 residues: CASSSREGAGELFF. The CDR3 region has the DNA TGCGCCAGCAGCTCACGGGAGGGGGCCGGGGAGCTGTTTTTT.

This clone has a single count. This chain joins TRBV9 and TRBJ2-3; TRBD2 aligns across 7 bases. The V gene end was trimmed by 0 bases and the J gene end by 0 bases; junction bases not matched to a gene: 7. CDR1 SGDLS and CDR2 YYNGEE come from the germline V gene. This CDR3 comprises 17 residues. This CDR3 is CASSVGAISGSTDTQYF. The CDR3, as DNA: TGTGCCAGCAGCGTAGGGGCTATTAGCGGGAGCACAGATACGCAGTATTTT.

The CDR3 protein is CASSPAGLAGGGQYF. The CDR3 DNA reads as TGTGCCAGCAGCCCCGCCGGGCTAGCGGGAGGGGGGCAGTACTTC. V and J are TRBV9 and TRBJ2-7, with 12 bases lining up with TRBD2. Trimming removed 4 bases from V and 9 bases from J; junction bases left unmatched: 11. CDR1 is SGDLS, CDR2 YYNGEE, per germline. The CDR3 spans 15 residues.

The chain carries TRBV7-6 and TRBJ2-3, with D maybe TRBD1 (5 bases). The CDR3 consists of 14 residues. Trimming took off 6 bases at V and 2 bases at J, with 12 bases between the two ends. The germline gives CDR1 SGHVS, CDR2 FNYEAQ. CDR3 in amino acids: CASSRQSFTDTQYF. CDR3 DNA sequence: TGTGCCAGCAGTCGACAGTCTTTCACAGATACGCAGTATTTT.

Notes on this clone: Its ends do not fully match the called genes, so a read error is possible. V and J are TRBV24-1 and TRBJ1-4; D is undetermined. Germline V gene lookup returns CDR1 KGHDR and CDR2 SFDVKD. This CDR3 is built from 11 residues. The CDR3 here is CATSDTGEKIF. CDR3 nucleotides: TGTGCCACCAGTGATACGGGAGAAAAGATTTTT.